The 10 T cell receptor beta chains given below trace back to one sample, sequenced in a study of blood T cell repertoires in COVID-19 (dated by TCRdb to about 2020). Library preparation employed the immunoSEQ multiplex PCR assay. TCRdb re-hosts the immuneACCESS table, in-frame sequences only. Its copies lack some clones; in the studies checked, an unresolved V gene accounts for under half of them, and the cause for the rest is not known. The table for this sample lists some 130,000 clones; around 87% of them were counted only once. Approximately 16% of the sample is taken by the ten largest. The sequenced sample was peripheral blood. The receptor source for this set is a woman aged 45 to 65 who had recovered from COVID-19.

This clone was detected ten times or more. This chain joins TRBV9 and TRBJ2-3; 12 nucleotides agree with TRBD2. Germline assignment: CDR1 SGDLS and CDR2 YYNGEE. This CDR3 comprises 18 residues. J was trimmed by 5 bases and V by 3 bases; bases with no gene match: 13. CDR3 in DNA: TGTGCCAGCAGCGCTTCCCTGACTAGCGGGAGTTGGGTAGATACGCAGTATTTT. Translating it yields CASSASLTSGSWVDTQYF. The whole variable domain, remainder taken from reference TRBV9 and TRBJ2-3, is DSGVTQTPKHLITATGQRVTLRCSPRSGDLSVYWYQQSLDQGLQFLIQYYNGEERAKGNILERFSAQQFPDLHSELNLSSLELGDSALYFCASSASLTSGSWVDTQYFGPGTRLTVL.

The J gene is TRBJ1-1, the V gene TRBV19; D unresolved. CDR1 LNHDA and CDR2 SQIVND come from the germline V gene (reference sequence). V was clipped by 3 bases and J by 1 base, with 9 bases between them. The CDR3 consists of 14 residues. Here the CDR3 reads CASSIPGWNTEAFF. The CDR3 nucleotides read TGTGCCAGTAGTATTCCGGGGTGGAACACTGAAGCTTTCTTT.

The V call is TRBV27, the J call TRBJ1-5; the match to TRBD1 covers 8 bases. CDR3 length: 13 amino acids. V gave up 8 bases and J gave up 7 bases; unmatched junction bases: 7. Germline CDR1 is MNHEY and CDR2 is SMNVEV (reference sequence). Here the CDR3 DNA reads TGTGCCAGCGGACAGGGCCGCGGCCAGCCCCAGCATTTT. This gives the protein CASGQGRGQPQHF.

V and J are TRBV7-2 and TRBJ2-3; TRBD2 matches at 7 bases. Trimming cost V 5 bases and J 6 bases; bases outside gene matches: 8. Germline V gene sequence: CDR1 SGHTA, CDR2 FQGNSA. The CDR3 is made up of 14 amino acids. The CDR3: CASSVSWGGDTQYF. CDR3 nucleotide sequence: TGTGCCAGCAGCGTTTCGTGGGGGGGGGATACGCAGTATTTT.

The chain carries TRBV2 and TRBJ1-2; D is perhaps TRBD1 (5 bases). V lost 6 bases and J 8 bases, leaving 22 bases between the germline ends. This CDR3 contains 15 residues. Germline loops: CDR1 SNHLY, CDR2 FYNNEI. The CDR3 sequence: CASRRDSFLTRGYTF. CDR3 DNA sequence: TGTGCCAGCAGAAGAGACAGTTTTCTGACCCGGGGCTACACCTTC.

The chain couples TRBV19 to TRBJ1-4; 11 positions agree with TRBD1. Germline trimming cut 5 bases from V and 7 bases from J; bases unmatched to any gene: 6. This CDR3 region has 15 residues. Germline-derived CDR1 and CDR2 are LNHDA and SQIVND (reference sequence). CDR3 loop: CASSESGTGGEKLFF. The DNA for the CDR3 is TGTGCCAGTAGTGAGTCCGGGACAGGGGGTGAAAAACTGTTTTTT.

The gene calls are TRBV30 and TRBJ1-5, with 9 nucleotides matching TRBD1. The germline CDR1 and CDR2 sequences are GTSNPN and SVGIG (reference sequence). This CDR3 has 14 amino acids. Trimming at V came to 2 bases and at J to 5 bases, leaving 4 bases not matched to a gene. The CDR3: CAWSPGQGHQPQHF. As DNA, the CDR3 is TGTGCCTGGAGTCCGGGACAGGGACATCAGCCCCAGCATTTT. The whole variable domain, remainder taken from reference TRBV30 and TRBJ1-5, is SQTIHQWPATLVQPVGSPLSLECTVEGTSNPNLYWYRQAAGRGLQLLFYSVGIGQISSEVPQNLSASRPQDRQFILSSKKLLLSDSGFYLCAWSPGQGHQPQHFGDGTRLSIL.

This clone has just one count. The chain links TRBV24-1 to TRBJ2-3; TRBD2 matches 13 bases. The CDR3 contains 17 residues. Germline V gives CDR1 KGHDR, CDR2 SFDVKD. The ends lost 5 bases at V and 0 bases at J; junction bases unmatched: 4. The DNA for the CDR3 is TGTGCCACCAGTGGCCGGACTAGCGGGAGAAGCACAGATACGCAGTATTTT. Amino acids: CATSGRTSGRSTDTQYF.

This sequence joins TRBV6-5 and TRBJ1-5, with 9 bases matching TRBD1. Per germline, CDR1 MNHEY and CDR2 SVGAGI. The CDR3 is 14 amino acids. Trimming cost V 6 bases and J 4 bases; bases outside gene matches: 4. The CDR3 DNA follows: TGTGCCAGCAGCGCCGGGACAGGGAATCAGCCCCAGCATTTT. Protein product: CASSAGTGNQPQHF.

V usage is TRBV19 and J usage is TRBJ1-2; TRBD1 matches at 9 bases. J was trimmed by 0 bases and V by 4 bases; bases with no gene match: 6. Germline V lookup: CDR1 LNHDA, CDR2 SQIVND (reference sequence). The CDR3 totals 16 residues. The DNA of the CDR3 is TGTGCCAGTAGTACCGGACAGGGGAGAGCTAACTATGGCTACACCTTC. This gives the protein CASSTGQGRANYGYTF. The whole variable domain, remainder taken from reference TRBV19 and TRBJ1-2, is DGGITQSPKYLFRKEGQNVTLSCEQNLNHDAMYWYRQDPGQGLRLIYYSQIVNDFQKGDIAEGYSVSREKKESFPLTVTSAQKNPTAFYLCASSTGQGRANYGYTFGSGTRLTVV.